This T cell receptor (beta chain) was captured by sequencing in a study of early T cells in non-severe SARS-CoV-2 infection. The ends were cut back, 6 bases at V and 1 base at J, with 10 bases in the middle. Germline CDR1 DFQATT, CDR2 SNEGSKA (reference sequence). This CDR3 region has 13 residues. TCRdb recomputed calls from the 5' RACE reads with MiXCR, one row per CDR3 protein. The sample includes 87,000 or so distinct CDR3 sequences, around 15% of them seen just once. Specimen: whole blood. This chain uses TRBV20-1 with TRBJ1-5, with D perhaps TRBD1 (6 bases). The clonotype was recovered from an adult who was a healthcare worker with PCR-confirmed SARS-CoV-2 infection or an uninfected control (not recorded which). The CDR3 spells CSAIGQSNQPQHF. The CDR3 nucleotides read TGCAGTGCGATAGGACAGAGCAATCAGCCCCAGCATTTT.